Below, one T cell receptor (beta chain) is given with its context. Its antigen is unknown. Trimming took 6 bases from V and 5 from J, leaving 7 bases between them. Germline CDR1 and CDR2: MGHRA and YSYEKL. The CDR3 totals 11 residues. Tumor samples used roughly 17-55 mg of diced tissue. These data are taken from a study of early stage breast cancer tumors. Each sample had two DNA replicates, about 0.52 ug blood or about 1.5 ug tissue. Assay: immunoSEQ multiplex PCR; the TCRdb copy retains only in-frame clones and omits some. Among around 9,700 clones listed, about 80% were seen once. Findings and limits, study-wide: Commonly generated sequences made up most enriched TCRB sequences shared between patients.

Sequencing was performed on breast tumor tissue. The sequence was obtained from a person aged 65-85 years with breast cancer. The chain links TRBV4-1 to TRBJ1-1, with D possibly matching TRBD1 (5 bases). CDR3 DNA sequence: TGCGCCAGCAGAGGGGTTACTGAAGCTTTCTTT. Protein: CASRGVTEAFF.